This T cell receptor (beta chain) derives from a study of monozygotic twins with inflammatory bowel disease. The study, taken as a whole, reports: The sharing of clonotypes with others was lower in IBD patients than in healthy twins, especially with disease activity.

Reanalyzing the 5' RACE reads, TCRdb keeps one entry per CDR3 protein, without DNA. Its table records under 45,000 distinct CDR3 sequences. Germline V lookup: CDR1 KGHSH, CDR2 LQKENI. The CDR3 has 13 residues. As concerns this clonotype: The antigen is not known.

The receptor's source is a human donor with ulcerative colitis or Crohn's disease, or a healthy co-twin of an affected twin (not recorded which). The rearrangement joins TRBV18 to TRBJ1-1; no DNA is available, so the TRBD1 call from TCRdb remains unchecked. Sequenced input: blood. CDR3 protein: CASRQGTNTEAFF.